This T cell receptor (beta chain) was recorded in a study of shared clonotypes between healthy human individuals. Notes on the study in general: Enrolling few donors narrowed the genetic and exposure-history diversity that was represented.

Measured with immunoSEQ multiplex PCR; TCRdb has only the in-frame clones, and not every one. The sample comprises around 720,000 clones, about 80% of which are singletons, and around 2% rests with the top ten. This clone was observed a single time. Its specificity is unknown. The same CDR3 also results from other DNA sequences found in this sample. This TCR was recovered from a woman aged 25 to 39 in good health. Sequenced: memory CD4+ T cells sorted from blood. Documented subset: CD45RA-negative fraction.

The CDR3 DNA reads TGTGCCAGCAGCTTTAGGAGCAATCAGCCCCAGCATTTT. It is translated as CASSFRSNQPQHF. This chain links TRBV7-2 with TRBJ1-5; the D is unclear. V dropped 3 bases and J dropped 1 base, with 4 bases sitting between them. This CDR3 spans 13 amino acids. Per the germline V gene, CDR1 is SGHTA and CDR2 is FQGNSA.